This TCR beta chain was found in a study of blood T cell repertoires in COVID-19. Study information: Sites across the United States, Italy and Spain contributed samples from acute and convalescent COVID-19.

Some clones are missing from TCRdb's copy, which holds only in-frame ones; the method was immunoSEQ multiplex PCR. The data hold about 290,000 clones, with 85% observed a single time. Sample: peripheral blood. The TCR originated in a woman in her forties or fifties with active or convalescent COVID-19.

CDR3 loop: CASSPNRDLRNIQYF. Here the CDR3 DNA reads TGTGCCAGCTCACCGAACAGGGATCTCAGAAACATTCAGTACTTC. The J gene is TRBJ2-4, the V gene TRBV18; D possibly corresponds to TRBD1 (6 bases). The germline V gene has CDR1 KGHSH and CDR2 LQKENI. V lost 3 bases to trimming and J lost 6 bases, with 15 bases between them. This CDR3 region has 15 residues.